This T cell receptor beta chain originates from a study of blood T cell repertoires in COVID-19. The overall study: Specimens from acute and convalescent COVID-19 originated in the United States, Italy and Spain. From T cells, B-cell-depleted T cells, or PBMCs came the material, which was cDNA or gDNA.

Germline V gene data show CDR1 as MDHEN and CDR2 as SYDVKM. V dropped 6 bases and J dropped 0; count of bases not matched to a gene: 12. The CDR3 extends over 19 amino acids. In the original workflow: Reference gene primer amplification gave estimated nucleated cell counts. The data were produced by immunoSEQ multiplex PCR, yet TCRdb's version contains in-frame clones alone and is incomplete. V, J and clone size are those of that table, while D and trimming were read from the DNA. The table includes 300,000 or so clones, almost 90% detected once. Source material: peripheral blood. The J gene is TRBJ2-6, the V gene TRBV28; 9 bases match TRBD2. The sequence derives from a woman younger than 45 with COVID-19, enrolled during active disease. The DNA for the CDR3 is TGTGCCAGCAGCTCTCCTCGACTAGCGGAGATCTCTGGGGCCAACGTCCTGACTTTC. It codes for CASSSPRLAEISGANVLTF.